This TCR beta chain was identified during a study of identifying expanded T cells in peripheral blood. The method was immunoSEQ multiplex PCR; TCRdb's version includes in-frame clones alone and lacks a portion of them. The sample has around 84,000 clones, 70% to 90% seen once. Healthy donors had no documented immune events, such as infections, while sampled. V shed 2 bases and J shed 1 base, with 16 bases lying between them. Germline CDR1 reads LGHNA; CDR2 reads YSLEER. The CDR3 spans 17 residues. The TCR was taken from a person aged 18 to 75 in good health. The sample consisted of blood. The V gene is TRBV4-3, the J gene TRBJ2-3; either TRBD1 or TRBD2 may fit D (6 bases each). Written as DNA, the CDR3 is TGCGCCAGCAGCCAAAGGGGGGTAAGCGGAGGCACAGATACGCAGTATTTT. Amino acid sequence: CASSQRGVSGGTDTQYF.